The 27 T cell receptor beta chains below all came from one sample that was sequenced in a study of blood T cell repertoires in COVID-19. Some clones are missing from TCRdb's copy, which holds only in-frame ones; the method was immunoSEQ multiplex PCR. This sample has approximately 90,000 clones, with around 90% found just once. Material: peripheral blood. The source of these receptors is a woman older than 75 with acute or convalescent COVID-19.

V and J are TRBV5-5 and TRBJ2-1; D might be TRBD1 (6 bases). Trimming left V 6 bases short and J 2 bases short, with 15 bases between. CDR1 and CDR2 (germline): SGHKS, YYEKEE (reference sequence). The CDR3 covers 15 residues. The CDR3 protein is CASTLLGGAYNEQFF. Here the CDR3 DNA reads TGTGCCAGCACCTTACTAGGGGGAGCCTACAATGAGCAGTTCTTC.

The chain combines TRBV7-8 with TRBJ2-5; D may be TRBD1 (5 bases). Trimming removed 1 base from V and 1 base from J, with 10 bases in between. Germline CDR1 SGHVS, CDR2 FQNEAQ. CDR3 size: 15 residues. CDR3 protein: CASSLVLGPQETQYF. The DNA of the CDR3 is TGTGCCAGCAGCTTAGTTTTGGGGCCCCAAGAGACCCAGTACTTC.

The V and J genes are TRBV19 and TRBJ1-2; D might be TRBD1 (6 bases). The length of the CDR3 is 12 residues. Germline V CDR1 and CDR2: LNHDA, SQIVND (reference sequence). V lost 3 bases, J lost 9 bases, and 11 bases lay in between. CDR3 in amino acids: CASSISTGRYTF. Written as DNA, the CDR3 is TGTGCCAGTAGTATCTCGACAGGACGCTACACCTTC.

The rearrangement joins TRBV27 to TRBJ1-3; D call uncertain. The V gene's germline CDR1 is MNHEY and CDR2 SMNVEV (reference sequence). V shed 6 bases and J shed 2 bases, with 11 bases lying between them. The CDR3 loop spans 14 amino acids. In DNA, the CDR3 is TGTGCCAGCAGACCCGTCGGGGCTGGAAACACCATATATTTT. It specifies CASRPVGAGNTIYF.

The chain joins TRBV10-3 to TRBJ1-2; the D gene is possibly TRBD1 (5 bases). CDR1 ENHRY and CDR2 SYGVKD come from the germline V gene. Trimming removed 0 bases from V and 4 bases from J, with 9 bases in between. CDR3 length equals 14 residues. CDR3 protein: CAISESDRPYGYTF. The DNA for the CDR3 is TGTGCCATCAGTGAGTCCGACAGACCCTATGGCTACACCTTC.

The chain is built from TRBV5-1 and TRBJ2-5; perhaps TRBD2 as D (6 bases). The CDR3 is 16 residues long. Trimming took 0 bases from V and 5 from J, leaving 17 bases between them. The germline CDR1 and CDR2 sequences are SGHRS and YFSETQ. CDR3 nucleotide sequence: TGCGCCAGCAGCTTGGGCGAGGGACTTACCAAGGAGACCCAGTACTTC. It codes for CASSLGEGLTKETQYF.

CDR3 DNA sequence: TGTGCCAGTAGTCAAGGGACAAACTGGTACGAGCAGTACTTC. Translation: CASSQGTNWYEQYF. This chain joins TRBV19 and TRBJ2-7; the D gene is possibly TRBD1 (6 bases). The germline V and J ends were trimmed by 5 bases and 4 bases, with 15 bases remaining between them. This CDR3 is 14 amino acids long. Germline-derived CDR1 and CDR2 are LNHDA and SQIVND (reference sequence).

The chain couples TRBV6-2 or TRBV6-3 to TRBJ2-6; D gene ambiguous. V was clipped by 1 base and J by 1 base, with 11 bases between them. Germline CDR1 is MNHEY and CDR2 is SVGEGT. This CDR3 comprises 17 residues. The CDR3 sequence is CASSYFLQPSGANVLTF. CDR3 nucleotide sequence: TGTGCCAGCAGTTACTTCTTACAGCCTTCTGGGGCCAACGTCCTGACTTTC.

This clone was counted only a few times. J is TRBJ1-5 and V is TRBV4-3; D call uncertain. V dropped 0 bases and J dropped 4 bases, with 16 bases sitting between them. The germline CDR1 and CDR2 sequences are LGHNA and YSLEER. CDR3 length: 17 amino acids. DNA for the CDR3: TGCGCCAGCAGCCAAGATCTAATCTTAGCCTCGAATCAGCCCCAGCATTTT. This translates into CASSQDLILASNQPQHF.

V gene TRBV28 combines with J gene TRBJ2-1; 8 bases line up with TRBD2. The germline V gene has CDR1 MDHEN and CDR2 SYDVKM. This CDR3 region has 16 residues. The J segment lost 6 bases and the V segment lost 4 bases, leaving 11 bases of the junction unmatched. The CDR3 region has the DNA TGTGCCAGCAGTTCGGCCTGGGCGGGAGGCCCCAATGAGCAGTTCTTC. This translates into CASSSAWAGGPNEQFF. The entire variable domain, with the rest obtained from reference TRBV28 and TRBJ2-1, is as follows: DVKVTQSSRYLVKRTGEKVFLECVQDMDHENMFWYRQDPGLGLRLIYFSYDVKMKEKGDIPEGYSVSREKKERFSLILESASTNQTSMYLCASSSAWAGGPNEQFFGPGTRLTVL.

The chain is built from TRBV30 and TRBJ1-1, with D hard to call. The CDR3 consists of 13 residues. Looked up from germline, CDR1 is GTSNPN and CDR2 is SVGIG (reference sequence). V lost 2 bases, J lost 2 bases, and 9 bases lay in between. This chain's CDR3 is CAWSPLANTEAFF. Here the CDR3 DNA reads TGTGCCTGGAGTCCCCTGGCCAACACTGAAGCTTTCTTT.

The chain combines TRBV10-3 with TRBJ1-4; 7 bases are a match to TRBD1. The CDR3 has 14 residues. The J segment lost 2 bases and the V segment lost 5 bases, leaving 2 bases of the junction unmatched. CDR1 is ENHRY and CDR2 is SYGVKD in the germline V gene. CDR3 DNA sequence: TGTGCCATCAGTCGACAGGGTACTAATGAAAAACTGTTTTTT. It translates to CAISRQGTNEKLFF.

The V call is TRBV7-9, the J call TRBJ1-4; D uncertain. The CDR3 contains 14 residues. Germline V lookup: CDR1 SEHNR, CDR2 FQNEAQ (reference sequence). Deletions cut 5 bases from V and 0 bases from J, with 7 bases between. In DNA form, the CDR3 reads TGTGCCAGCAGCACCAGTGCAACTAATGAAAAACTGTTTTTT. Amino acids: CASSTSATNEKLFF.

In its sample, this clone was seen a few times. V is TRBV6-6 and J is TRBJ1-1; no reliable D call. V was clipped by 6 bases and J by 5 bases, with 13 bases between them. Germline V CDR1 and CDR2: MNHNY, SVGAGI (reference sequence). The CDR3 consists of 13 residues. The CDR3 DNA sequence: TGTGCCAGCAGGCAGTTAGAGGGAACTGAAGCTTTCTTT. Protein: CASRQLEGTEAFF.

The chain is built from TRBV11-3 and TRBJ2-1, with 7 bases aligning to TRBD1. The germline V gene encodes CDR1 SGHNT and CDR2 YENEEA. The CDR3 extends over 13 amino acids. Unmatched junction bases numbered 1, after V lost 4 bases and J lost 4 bases. The CDR3 DNA reads as TGTGCCAGCAGCTCGACAGGGTACAATGAGCAGTTCTTC. This encodes CASSSTGYNEQFF.

The chain is built from TRBV15 and TRBJ2-3, with D possibly matching TRBD2 (7 bases). The V end was cut by 1 base, the J end by 0 bases, with 11 bases between. The CDR3 totals 16 residues. Germline V gene lookup returns CDR1 LNHNV and CDR2 YYDKDF (reference sequence). CDR3 DNA: TGTGCCACCAGCAGAGTGGGGGGGCCTAGCACAGATACGCAGTATTTT. It translates to CATSRVGGPSTDTQYF.

The chain employs TRBV18 and TRBJ2-2; weak D call: TRBD1 (5 bases). Germline CDR1 is KGHSH and CDR2 is LQKENI. Between the trimmed V and J ends, which lost 2 bases and 0 bases, there was a span of 7 bases. This CDR3 has 15 residues. The CDR3 nucleotides are TGTGCCAGCTCACCAGCGACAGCGAACACCGGGGAGCTGTTTTTT. It is translated as CASSPATANTGELFF.

CDR3 amino acids: CASSPGTWANYGYTF. Written as DNA, the CDR3 is TGTGCCAGCAGTCCCGGGACATGGGCTAACTATGGCTACACCTTC. This chain joins TRBV6-2 or TRBV6-3 and TRBJ1-2; tentatively, D is TRBD1 (6 bases). The CDR3 runs 15 residues. V lost 5 bases and J 0 bases, leaving 13 bases between the germline ends. CDR1 MNHEY and CDR2 SVGEGT come from the germline V gene.

The chain is built from TRBV4-2 and TRBJ2-7, with 7 bases identical to TRBD2. The CDR3 has 19 amino acids. Germline CDR1 reads LGHNA; CDR2 reads YNFKEQ. V lost 0 bases to trimming and J lost 1 base; unmatched junction nucleotides: 15. CDR3 sequence: CASSQDLAGPSGISYEQYF. The CDR3 DNA is TGTGCCAGCAGCCAAGATTTGGCAGGTCCCAGCGGGATATCCTACGAGCAGTACTTC.

The chain has TRBV21-1 and TRBJ1-1; TRBD1 is taken as the D call from the table, unchecked against the DNA. TRBV21-1 is termed a pseudogene. CDR3 length: 15 amino acids. CDR3 sequence (DNA): TGTGCCAGTACCGAACCCAGGACAACGAACACTGAAGCTTTCTTT. Its translation is CASTEPRTTNTEAFF.

V and J are TRBV19 and TRBJ1-6; 11 bases fit TRBD1. V was clipped by 5 bases and J by 0 bases; unmatched bases: 3. In germline, CDR1 is LNHDA, CDR2 SQIVND (reference sequence). This CDR3 comprises 17 residues. DNA of the CDR3: TGTGCCAGTAGTGAGGACAGGGGGCGCTCCTATAATTCACCCCTCCACTTT. This codes for CASSEDRGRSYNSPLHF.

This chain links TRBV7-2 with TRBJ1-3; tentatively, D is TRBD1 (6 bases). CDR3 length: 16 residues. V lost 5 bases and J 0 bases, leaving 14 bases between the germline ends. Germline CDR1 is SGHTA and CDR2 is FQGNSA. The CDR3 region is CASSPTDSYSGNTIYF. DNA for the CDR3: TGTGCCAGCAGCCCCACGGACAGCTACTCTGGAAACACCATATATTTT.

Only one count was recorded for this clone. This rearrangement joins TRBV7-3 to TRBJ2-1, with 7 bases fitting TRBD1. CDR3 length: 15 amino acids. Germline V CDR1 and CDR2: SGHTA, FQGTGA. Trimming at V came to 2 bases and at J to 6 bases, leaving 7 bases not matched to a gene. CDR3 region: CASSLEGAGSNEQFF. The CDR3 DNA reads as TGTGCCAGCAGCTTAGAGGGGGCAGGGTCCAATGAGCAGTTCTTC.

This rearrangement joins TRBV5-1 to TRBJ1-2; D remains unclear. The length of the CDR3 is 15 residues. Trimming removed 5 bases at V and 3 bases at J, with 17 bases between. Germline CDR1 is SGHRS and CDR2 is YFSETQ. The CDR3 is CASSSPGVGDYGYTF. DNA for the CDR3: TGCGCCAGCAGTTCGCCCGGGGTGGGCGACTATGGCTACACCTTC.

The V gene is TRBV5-1, the J gene TRBJ2-1; 14 bases are a match to TRBD2. The CDR3 totals 15 residues. Per the germline V gene, CDR1 is SGHRS and CDR2 is YFSETQ. With V trimmed by 4 bases and J by 10 bases, 7 bases remained unmatched. CDR3 in amino acids: CASSPRTSGGNEQFF. CDR3 bases: TGCGCCAGCAGCCCCCGGACTAGCGGGGGGAACGAGCAGTTCTTC.

The J gene is TRBJ2-1, the V gene TRBV5-5, with 10 bases matching TRBD2. The CDR3 runs 16 residues. The junction had 9 bases not matched to a gene; V was cut back by 4 bases and J by 5 bases. Germline V CDR1 and CDR2: SGHKS, YYEKEE (reference sequence). The CDR3 DNA is TGTGCCAGCAGCGCCCTACTAGCGGGGACCCACAATGAGCAGTTCTTC. Translated: CASSALLAGTHNEQFF.

The chain carries TRBV20-1 and TRBJ1-1; no definite D call. The CDR3 spans 11 residues. Trimming pared 3 bases from V and 5 bases from J, leaving 7 bases between. CDR1 is DFQATT, CDR2 SNEGSKA, per germline (reference sequence). The CDR3, as DNA: TGCAGTGCTAGCCAGGAAACTGAAGCTTTCTTT. Protein product: CSASQETEAFF.